Below are 31 T cell receptor beta chains sequenced from a single sample in a study of blood T cells in healthy people across ages. The use of a sample-barcoded 5' primer and a J-beta primer mix characterized a second PCR of 7 to 11 cycles. TCRdb re-called the 5' RACE reads with MiXCR, one entry per CDR3 protein. In the table there are some 1.5 million distinct CDR3 sequences, about 30% of which are singletons. Input material: blood. The receptors were sampled from a woman in her twenties or thirties in good health.

This clonotype came up many times. V and J are TRBV4-1 and TRBJ1-2, with 9 bases that match TRBD1. Per the germline V gene, CDR1 is MGHRA and CDR2 is YSYEKL. The CDR3 sequence is 14 residues long. The J segment lost 3 bases and the V segment lost 3 bases, leaving 2 bases of the junction unmatched. CDR3 region: CASSHDRGDYGYTF. As DNA, the CDR3 is TGCGCCAGCAGCCACGACAGGGGGGACTATGGCTACACCTTC.

The chain links TRBV20-1 to TRBJ2-1; D unclear. This CDR3 is built from 16 residues. The V end lost 0 bases, the J end lost 4 bases, and 16 bases lay between the germline ends. The germline gives CDR1 DFQATT, CDR2 SNEGSKA (reference sequence). In DNA form, the CDR3 reads TGCAGTGCTAGAGATTCCTCCGTGGGCCTTTACAATGAGCAGTTCTTC. Encoded protein: CSARDSSVGLYNEQFF.

Comment on this clonotype: The junction and the germline gene differ at one end; a read error may be behind it. This chain connects TRBV27 to TRBJ2-5; D unresolved. The DNA end favors TRBJ2-7, so the J call may be wrong. Germline V gene data show CDR1 as MNHEY and CDR2 as SMNVEV (reference sequence). The CDR3 contains 13 residues. DNA for the CDR3: TGCACCAGCAGTTTTGCCGATTATCGCGAGCAGTACTTC. It is translated as CTSSFADYREQYF.

This clonotype was recorded a few times. The rearrangement uses TRBV30 and TRBJ1-5, with D possibly matching TRBD1 (6 bases). Trimming took 2 bases from V and 5 from J, leaving 10 bases between them. Germline values: CDR1 GTSNPN, CDR2 SVGIG (reference sequence). The CDR3 loop spans 13 amino acids. For the CDR3, the DNA is TGTGCCTGGAGTCGACAGGTAGATCAGCCCCAGCATTTT. It codes for CAWSRQVDQPQHF.

This clonotype has ten or more counts. V usage is TRBV6-5 and J usage is TRBJ2-7; D not certain. V lost 7 bases, J lost 7 bases, and 14 bases lay in between. The CDR3 covers 12 residues. Germline V gives CDR1 MNHEY, CDR2 SVGAGI. The CDR3 is CASTHPGGEQYF. CDR3 nucleotides: TGTGCCAGCACCCACCCGGGCGGAGAGCAGTACTTC.

This clonotype was seen at least ten times. The rearrangement joins TRBV7-2 to TRBJ2-4; 7 bases agree with TRBD1. The ends lost 5 bases at V and 0 bases at J; junction bases unmatched: 16. The V gene's germline CDR1 is SGHTA and CDR2 FQGNSA. CDR3 size: 19 residues. CDR3 in DNA: TGTGCCAGCAGCACGCACTACAGACAGGGTTACCTAGCCAAAAACATTCAGTACTTC. It yields the protein CASSTHYRQGYLAKNIQYF.

This clonotype has at least ten counts. The chain combines TRBV10-3 with TRBJ2-3; 7 bases map to TRBD1. The CDR3 contains 14 residues. After removal of 9 bases from V and 2 bases from J, the junction contained 8 bases not matched to a gene. In germline, CDR1 is ENHRY, CDR2 SYGVKD. The CDR3 coding sequence is TGTGCCATTGCTACGGGACAGACCACAGATACGCAGTATTTT. Protein product: CAIATGQTTDTQYF.

V usage is TRBV18 and J usage is TRBJ2-5, with D uncertain. Germline V gives CDR1 KGHSH, CDR2 LQKENI. The CDR3 totals 15 residues. Trimming removed 2 bases at V and 5 bases at J, with 15 bases between. The CDR3 nucleotides read TGTGCCAGCTCACCATCAACGGGCAGTGCGGAGACCCAGTACTTC. Translation: CASSPSTGSAETQYF.

On this clonotype itself: Being one base from a much bigger clone, this may be a read error. The chain combines TRBV4-3 with TRBJ2-5; 9 bases map to TRBD2. V was clipped by 4 bases and J by 5 bases; unmatched bases: 5. The CDR3 contains 14 residues. Germline V gene data show CDR1 as LGHNA and CDR2 as YSLEER. CDR3 in amino acids: CASSRVAGVETQYF. As DNA, the CDR3 is TGCGCCAGCAGCCGGGTAGCGGGAGTGGAGACCCAGTACTTC.

This clonotype occurred a few times. The J gene is TRBJ1-2, the V gene TRBV25-1, with D possibly TRBD1 on 6 matching bases. The germline V gene has CDR1 MGHDK and CDR2 SYGVNS. Between the trimmed V and J ends, which lost 3 bases and 4 bases, there was a span of 15 bases. The CDR3 has 15 residues. The CDR3 nucleotides read TGTGCCAGCAGTGACCCCGGGGGGCTTGGCTATGGCTACACCTTC. Residues: CASSDPGGLGYGYTF.

With respect to this clonotype: A single base separates this from a much larger clone, so it may be a read error. The chain uses TRBV6-6 and TRBJ2-4; TRBD2 is a possible D gene (5 bases). The CDR3 runs to 13 residues. Germline CDR1 reads MNHNY; CDR2 reads SVGAGI (reference sequence). V shed 2 bases and J shed 8 bases, with 10 bases lying between them. The CDR3 DNA reads TGTGCCAGCAGTTACCGTGGGAGAGACATTCAGTACTTC. The encoded protein is CASSYRGRDIQYF.

At least ten counts were recorded for this clonotype. The J gene is TRBJ2-4, the V gene TRBV7-2; D could derive from TRBD1 or TRBD2 (7 bases each). CDR1 and CDR2 from the germline V gene are SGHTA and FQGNSA. V lost 5 bases and J 0 bases, leaving 20 bases between the germline ends. This CDR3 has 18 residues. In nucleotides, the CDR3 is TGTGCCAGCAGCCAGGGGGTGGGAGGGGTAATAGCCAAAAACATTCAGTACTTC. Its translation is CASSQGVGGVIAKNIQYF.

This clonotype has just one count. V gene TRBV4-3 combines with J gene TRBJ2-5, with 7 bases aligning to TRBD1. Germline V gene data show CDR1 as LGHNA and CDR2 as YSLEER. The V segment lost 2 bases and the J segment 11 bases; nucleotides outside the gene matches: 11. This CDR3 comprises 14 residues. In DNA form, the CDR3 reads TGCGCCAGCAGCCAAACGCAGGGGGTCCGTGAGCAGTACTTC. This encodes CASSQTQGVREQYF.

The chain links TRBV2 to TRBJ2-1, with 7 bases lining up with TRBD1. The end of the DNA fits TRBJ2-7 better, so the J call may be wrong. This CDR3 is built from 13 residues. Germline CDR1 SNHLY, CDR2 FYNNEI. In DNA, the CDR3 is TGTGCCAGCAGTGCAGTAGGGGGCAATGAGCAGTACTTC. This codes for CASSAVGGNEQYF.

This clonotype has more than one count but fewer than ten. The chain combines TRBV11-2 with TRBJ2-2; weak D call: TRBD1 (5 bases). Germline-derived CDR1 and CDR2 are SGHAT and FQNNGV. This CDR3 comprises 14 residues. Trimming cost V 4 bases and J 6 bases, with 12 bases left between them. CDR3 coding DNA: TGTGCCAGCAGCTATAGGGGTTTGGCCGGGGAGCTGTTTTTT. Protein sequence: CASSYRGLAGELFF.

In its sample, this clonotype was seen a few times. J is TRBJ1-1 and V is TRBV5-1; TRBD1 aligns across 7 bases. J gave up 1 base and V 1 base, and 7 bases lay outside the gene matches. This CDR3 has 16 amino acids. CDR1 is SGHRS and CDR2 is YFSETQ in the germline V gene. CDR3 sequence: CASSLWAGGQNTEAFF. For the CDR3, the DNA is TGCGCCAGCAGCTTGTGGGCAGGGGGGCAGAACACTGAAGCTTTCTTT.

The chain joins TRBV7-6 to TRBJ2-5; D might be TRBD1 (6 bases). V was cut by 1 base and J by 7 bases, with 10 bases left in between. The CDR3 consists of 13 residues. From germline, CDR1 is SGHVS and CDR2 FNYEAQ. CDR3 coding DNA: TGTGCCAGCAGCTTAGTCGAACAGGGGACCCAGTACTTC. Its translation is CASSLVEQGTQYF.

A remark on this clonotype: The junction differs from germline at one of its ends, possibly a read error. The chain joins TRBV7-2 to TRBJ2-7; no reliable D call. The CDR3 length is 15 residues. The germline gives CDR1 SGHTA, CDR2 FQGNSA. The CDR3 sequence: CASSPQRASQETQNF. The DNA of the CDR3 is TGTGCCAGCAGCCCACAGAGAGCATCCCAAGAGACCCAGAACTTC. The variable domain in full, with the rest retrieved from reference TRBV7-2 and TRBJ2-7, is GAGVSQSPSNKVTEKGKDVELRCDPISGHTALYWYRQSLGQGLEFLIYFQGNSAPDKSGLPSDRFSAERTGGSVSTLTIQRTQQEDSAVYLCASSPQRASQETQNFGPGTRLTVT.

In this sample, this clonotype turned up many times. The V gene is TRBV5-1, the J gene TRBJ2-4; D possibly corresponds to TRBD2 (6 bases). V was trimmed by 2 bases and J by 5 bases, leaving 14 bases between them. CDR1 and CDR2 from the germline V gene are SGHRS and YFSETQ. CDR3 length equals 15 residues. The chain's CDR3 is CASSFIPGGENIQYF. In DNA form, the CDR3 reads TGCGCCAGCAGCTTTATTCCCGGAGGGGAAAACATTCAGTACTTC.

The chain joins TRBV2 to TRBJ2-7, with TRBD2 matching 9 bases. CDR1 and CDR2 from the germline V gene are SNHLY and FYNNEI. There are 14 residues in the CDR3. The J segment lost 4 bases and the V segment lost 4 bases, leaving 5 bases of the junction unmatched. The CDR3: CASSVGTSRYEQYF. In DNA, the CDR3 is TGTGCCAGCAGTGTGGGGACTAGCAGATACGAGCAGTACTTC.

Points on this clonotype: Its ends do not fully match the called genes, so a read error is possible. V and J are TRBV7-9 and TRBJ2-5, with TRBD2 matching 7 bases. Germline V gene lookup returns CDR1 SEHNR and CDR2 FQNEAQ (reference sequence). The CDR3 is 13 amino acids. The CDR3, as DNA: TGTGCCAGCACCATACCTGGGGGGGAGACCCAGCACTTC. Encoded protein: CASTIPGGETQHF.

This clonotype was counted ten times or more. The chain joins TRBV5-1 to TRBJ1-2, with D perhaps TRBD1 (5 bases). Trimming removed 0 bases from V and 5 bases from J, with 5 bases in between. The germline V gene encodes CDR1 SGHRS and CDR2 YFSETQ. This CDR3 comprises 12 residues. In DNA form, the CDR3 reads TGCGCCAGCAGCTTGGGACAGTATGGCTACACCTTC. It codes for CASSLGQYGYTF.

This rearrangement joins TRBV5-1 to TRBJ1-1; maybe TRBD1 (5 bases). Trimming stripped 4 bases from V and 6 bases from J, with 19 bases between. The CDR3 length is 15 residues. Germline loops: CDR1 SGHRS, CDR2 YFSETQ. CDR3 in amino acids: CASSRPGGKRAEAFF. CDR3 bases: TGCGCCAGCAGCCGACCCGGGGGAAAGAGGGCTGAAGCTTTCTTT.

The chain links TRBV5-4 to TRBJ2-1, with 11 bases fitting TRBD1. V lost 1 base, J lost 6 bases, and 3 bases stayed unmatched. The germline gives CDR1 SGHNT, CDR2 YYREEE (reference sequence). This CDR3 comprises 15 residues. CDR3 protein: CASSLPGTGGNEQFF. CDR3 nucleotide sequence: TGTGCCAGCAGCTTGCCCGGGACAGGGGGCAATGAGCAGTTCTTC.

The chain links TRBV6-6 to TRBJ2-2; perhaps TRBD1 as D (5 bases). The CDR3 consists of 14 residues. CDR1 MNHNY and CDR2 SVGAGI come from the germline V gene (reference sequence). Trimming removed 7 bases from V and 0 bases from J, with 9 bases in between. The CDR3 region is CASTRQTNTGELFF. The CDR3 DNA is TGTGCCAGCACGAGACAGACGAACACCGGGGAGCTGTTTTTT.

For this clonotype: One end of the junction varies from germline; a read error may be responsible. V gene TRBV10-3 combines with J gene TRBJ2-7, with TRBD2 matching over 11 bases. Germline V gene lookup returns CDR1 ENHRY and CDR2 SYGVKD. The CDR3 covers 15 residues. The chain's CDR3 is CAISEVAGGPYGQYF. As DNA, the CDR3 is TGTGCCATCAGTGAGGTAGCGGGAGGGCCCTACGGGCAGTACTTC.

This clonotype was detected only a few times. The V and J genes are TRBV9 and TRBJ2-7; D is unclear. Germline loops: CDR1 SGDLS, CDR2 YYNGEE. CDR3 length: 14 residues. Trimming took off 0 bases at V and 2 bases at J, with 9 bases between the two ends. As DNA, the CDR3 is TGTGCCAGCAGCGTAGGCAGTCCACCCTACGAGCAGTACTTC. Translated: CASSVGSPPYEQYF.

This clonotype turned up a few times. The genes are TRBV4-3 and TRBJ1-4, with a weak D call TRBD1 (5 bases). The CDR3 is 14 residues long. Germline lookup yields CDR1 LGHNA and CDR2 YSLEER. The ends were cut back, 1 base at V and 15 bases at J, with 18 bases in the middle. The CDR3 DNA sequence: TGCGCCAGCAGCCAAGTTCGGGCGCAGGGCCGGGTGTTTTTT. Amino acid sequence: CASSQVRAQGRVFF.

This clonotype turned up a few times. The chain uses TRBV20-1 and TRBJ2-7, with 13 nucleotides matching TRBD2. V trimming: 1 base; J trimming: 4 bases; junction bases outside the gene matches: 7. This CDR3 is 16 amino acids long. The germline gives CDR1 DFQATT, CDR2 SNEGSKA (reference sequence). In nucleotides, the CDR3 is TGCAGTGCTAGAGTCTCGGGACTAGCGGGGAAATACGAGCAGTACTTC. It is translated as CSARVSGLAGKYEQYF.

The V gene is TRBV25-1, the J gene TRBJ1-5, with D perhaps matching TRBD1 (6 bases). Germline loops: CDR1 MGHDK, CDR2 SYGVNS. V lost 3 bases, J lost 7 bases, and 13 bases lay in between. There are 14 residues in the CDR3. This CDR3 reads CASSDPGVNQPQHF. Here the CDR3 DNA reads TGTGCCAGCAGTGATCCAGGGGTTAACCAGCCCCAGCATTTT.

This rearrangement joins TRBV20-1 to TRBJ2-7, with 10 bases lining up with TRBD2. Trimming cost V 5 bases and J 0 bases; bases outside gene matches: 10. Germline CDR1 and CDR2: DFQATT and SNEGSKA (reference sequence). The CDR3 runs to 16 residues. CDR3 DNA sequence: TGCAGTGCTGATACGAGGACTAGCGGAACCTCCTACGAGCAGTACTTC. This translates into CSADTRTSGTSYEQYF.